The 15 T cell receptor beta chains below were found in one sample sequenced in a study of CD4 T cells in relation to SARS-CoV-2 and coronaviruses. Clones were read by immunoSEQ multiplex PCR, and TCRdb kept only the in-frame ones, dropping some. The sample shows 55,000 to 70,000 clones, 93% of them seen only once. CD4+ T cells from unexposed donors were obtained before the COVID-19 pandemic (2011-2018). Specimen: naive CD4+ T cells from PBMCs. As for subset: naive CD4+ T cells isolated by negative enrichment. These TCRs come from a human donor in good health.

This chain uses TRBV5-1 with TRBJ1-1, with D possibly TRBD1 on 6 matching bases. The germline V and J ends were trimmed by 0 bases and 8 bases, with 23 bases remaining between them. Germline CDR1 is SGHRS and CDR2 is YFSETQ. The CDR3 contains 17 residues. The CDR3: CASSLGPPTGMYSEAFF. For the CDR3, the DNA is TGCGCCAGCAGCTTGGGCCCGCCGACAGGTATGTACTCAGAAGCTTTCTTT.

The chain uses TRBV5-4 and TRBJ2-6; 7 nucleotides align to TRBD1. The CDR3 is made up of 15 amino acids. The germline V gene encodes CDR1 SGHNT and CDR2 YYREEE (reference sequence). Germline trimming cut 3 bases from V and 4 bases from J; bases unmatched to any gene: 4. In nucleotides, the CDR3 is TGTGCCAGCAGCTGGACAGGCTCCGGGGCCAACGTCCTGACTTTC. The encoded protein is CASSWTGSGANVLTF.

V gene TRBV6-2 or TRBV6-3 combines with J gene TRBJ2-7; D gene uncertain. V gave up 5 bases and J gave up 3 bases, with 14 bases separating them. The CDR3 extends over 14 amino acids. Germline V gene data show CDR1 as MNHEY and CDR2 as SVGEGT. In nucleotides, the CDR3 is TGTGCCAGCAGTCCCCGTGGTAGATTCTACGAGCAGTACTTC. The encoded protein is CASSPRGRFYEQYF.

The V call is TRBV2, the J call TRBJ1-1; D uncertain. CDR1 and CDR2 (germline): SNHLY, FYNNEI. This CDR3 is built from 14 residues. Trimming took 5 bases from V and 6 from J, leaving 16 bases between them. CDR3: CASSREGPPAEAFF. In DNA, the CDR3 is TGTGCCAGCAGTAGGGAGGGTCCCCCCGCTGAAGCTTTCTTT.

The chain uses TRBV6-5 and TRBJ2-4; TRBD1 agrees at 7 bases. The CDR3 loop spans 15 amino acids. The V gene's germline CDR1 is MNHEY and CDR2 SVGAGI. Germline trimming cut 6 bases from V and 7 bases from J; bases unmatched to any gene: 12. The CDR3 nucleotides are TGTGCCAGCAGCCCCAGACAGGGAGCGAGGAACATTCAGTACTTC. As protein: CASSPRQGARNIQYF.

The CDR3: CASSQRQGQGSGELFF. The CDR3 DNA is TGCGCCAGCAGCCAACGCCAGGGACAGGGGTCCGGGGAGCTGTTTTTT. The chain combines TRBV4-1 with TRBJ2-2; 10 bases match TRBD1. This CDR3 spans 16 amino acids. The V and J ends lost 2 bases and 6 bases, in that order; junction bases with no gene match: 6. The germline V gene has CDR1 MGHRA and CDR2 YSYEKL.

This sequence joins TRBV5-1 and TRBJ1-2; maybe TRBD1 (5 bases). Per the germline V gene, CDR1 is SGHRS and CDR2 is YFSETQ. Trimming removed 4 bases at V and 0 bases at J, with 13 bases between. This CDR3 has 15 residues. The CDR3: CASSPGGVTNYGYTF. CDR3 in DNA: TGCGCCAGCAGCCCAGGAGGGGTTACTAACTATGGCTACACCTTC.

In nucleotides, the CDR3 is TGCGCCAGCAGCTCCGCTCCAGGGACAAGCTACGAGCAGTACTTC. Translating it yields CASSSAPGTSYEQYF. The chain uses TRBV5-1 and TRBJ2-7; TRBD1 might be the D (6 bases). The germline V gene encodes CDR1 SGHRS and CDR2 YFSETQ. The V end was cut by 3 bases, the J end by 3 bases, with 16 bases between. This CDR3 region has 15 residues.

The genes are TRBV7-2 and TRBJ2-5; tentatively, D is TRBD1 or TRBD2 (7 bases each). The CDR3 has 14 residues. Trimming cost V 4 bases and J 4 bases, with 13 bases left between them. Looked up from germline, CDR1 is SGHTA and CDR2 is FQGNSA. The CDR3 DNA follows: TGTGCCAGCAGCTATCAGGGGGGGAGAGAGACCCAGTACTTC. Encoded protein: CASSYQGGRETQYF.

The chain joins TRBV5-1 to TRBJ1-2; 7 bases are shared with TRBD1. With 0 bases clipped from V and 2 bases from J, the junction kept 4 bases outside the gene matches. Germline loops: CDR1 SGHRS, CDR2 YFSETQ. CDR3 length: 15 amino acids. The CDR3 region is CASSLGGQVNYGYTF. The CDR3 nucleotides are TGCGCCAGCAGCTTGGGCGGACAGGTCAACTATGGCTACACCTTC.

V usage is TRBV29-1 and J usage is TRBJ2-1; 10 bases agree with TRBD2. After removal of 5 bases from V and 0 bases from J, the junction contained 10 bases not matched to a gene. The germline gives CDR1 SQVTM, CDR2 ANQGSEA. The CDR3 length is 17 residues. CDR3 protein: CSVTGLAAVLSYNEQFF. CDR3 in DNA: TGCAGCGTTACTGGACTAGCGGCCGTACTCTCCTACAATGAGCAGTTCTTC.

The chain has TRBV10-3 and TRBJ1-6; 8 bases are shared with TRBD1. Trimming took 6 bases from V and 3 from J; bases not matched to a gene: 10. This CDR3 comprises 17 residues. CDR1 is ENHRY and CDR2 is SYGVKD in the germline V gene. This CDR3 is CAIRASGTGIYNSPLHF. The CDR3 coding sequence is TGTGCCATCAGGGCATCCGGGACAGGCATCTATAATTCACCCCTCCACTTT.

J is TRBJ2-7 and V is TRBV5-1; D is possibly TRBD2 (5 bases). Trimming stripped 3 bases from V and 5 bases from J, with 12 bases between. There are 13 residues in the CDR3. Germline CDR1 is SGHRS and CDR2 is YFSETQ. CDR3: CASSSNSRDEQYF. CDR3 nucleotide sequence: TGCGCCAGCAGCTCCAACTCGAGGGACGAGCAGTACTTC.

This chain's CDR3 is CASRDVGETQYF. CDR3 DNA sequence: TGTGCCAGTAGGGACGTTGGGGAGACCCAGTACTTC. The gene calls are TRBV19 and TRBJ2-5; D gene unclear. Germline-derived CDR1 and CDR2 are LNHDA and SQIVND (reference sequence). Trimming took 6 bases from V and 5 from J, leaving 10 bases between them. The CDR3 is 12 residues long.

V gene TRBV6-1 combines with J gene TRBJ1-3; TRBD1 aligns across 10 bases. Germline-derived CDR1 and CDR2 are MNHNS and SASEGT. V dropped 4 bases and J dropped 5; count of bases not matched to a gene: 11. CDR3 length: 17 amino acids. This CDR3 is CASSGAGQGRGRNTIYF. The CDR3 DNA reads TGTGCCAGCAGTGGAGCGGGACAGGGGAGGGGAAGAAACACCATATATTTT.